These 10 T cell receptor beta chains came from one sample sequenced in a study of blood T cell repertoires in COVID-19. TCRdb's table, derived via immunoSEQ multiplex PCR, lists solely in-frame clones and lacks some. The sample carries around 200,000 clones, around 87% recorded once. The sample consisted of peripheral blood. The receptor source for this set is a man aged 50 to 60 with acute or convalescent COVID-19.

The rearrangement joins TRBV6-2 or TRBV6-3 to TRBJ1-2, with 10 bases fitting TRBD1. V was clipped by 2 bases and J by 7 bases; unmatched bases: 13. The CDR3 spans 17 residues. Germline V lookup: CDR1 MNHEY, CDR2 SVGEGT. CDR3 bases: TGTGCCAGCAGTTACCCACCGGGACAGGGGACAACTGGTGGCTACACCTTC. It yields the protein CASSYPPGQGTTGGYTF.

The chain joins TRBV7-8 to TRBJ2-4, with 7 bases fitting TRBD2. The CDR3 runs to 16 residues. CDR1 is SGHVS, CDR2 FQNEAQ, per germline. Trimming took 3 bases from V and 0 from J; bases not matched to a gene: 5. CDR3 DNA: TGTGCCAGCAGCTTTTGGGGGGGTTTAGCCAAAAACATTCAGTACTTC. It yields the protein CASSFWGGLAKNIQYF.

The chain uses TRBV4-1 and TRBJ1-1; D gene ambiguous. The CDR3 consists of 15 residues. Germline CDR1 is MGHRA and CDR2 is YSYEKL. V dropped 0 bases and J dropped 2 bases, with 10 bases sitting between them. CDR3 region: CASSQDIAGNTEAFF. DNA for the CDR3: TGCGCCAGCAGCCAAGATATTGCGGGAAACACTGAAGCTTTCTTT.

This clone was counted a few times. The CDR3 is CASSHGGTGDTQYF. As DNA, the CDR3 is TGTGCCAGCAGCCACGGAGGCACTGGGGATACGCAGTATTTT. The chain uses TRBV3-1 (or the pseudogene TRBV3-2) and TRBJ2-3; weak D call: TRBD2 (5 bases). Trimming removed 3 bases at V and 6 bases at J, with 13 bases between. Germline-derived CDR1 and CDR2 are LGHDT and YNNKEL (reference sequence). The CDR3 loop spans 14 amino acids.

The chain has TRBV3-1 (or the pseudogene TRBV3-2) and TRBJ2-5; 9 nucleotides line up with TRBD1. J lost 5 bases, V lost 4 bases, and 5 bases had no gene match. Germline V CDR1 and CDR2: LGHDT, YNNKEL (reference sequence). This CDR3 spans 14 amino acids. The CDR3 region is CASSRTGEKETQYF. CDR3 DNA sequence: TGTGCCAGCAGCCGGACAGGGGAGAAGGAGACCCAGTACTTC.

The V and J genes are TRBV19 and TRBJ2-1; no reliable D call. V lost 4 bases, J lost 8 bases, and 12 bases lay in between. This CDR3 contains 13 residues. The germline CDR1 and CDR2 sequences are LNHDA and SQIVND (reference sequence). The CDR3 spells CASSTHIQYEQFF. The DNA for the CDR3 is TGTGCCAGTAGTACCCACATTCAGTATGAGCAGTTCTTC.

In nucleotides, the CDR3 is TGTGCCAGCAGTTTATCTTCCAGTAATGAGCAGTTCTTC. Encoded protein: CASSLSSSNEQFF. This chain connects TRBV27 to TRBJ2-1; no definite D call. Trimming took off 0 bases at V and 7 bases at J, with 7 bases between the two ends. This CDR3 has 13 residues. The V gene's germline CDR1 is MNHEY and CDR2 SMNVEV (reference sequence).

The V and J genes are TRBV29-1 and TRBJ1-1, with TRBD1 identical over 8 bases. The V and J ends lost 7 bases and 1 base, in that order; junction bases with no gene match: 8. The CDR3 spans 14 residues. Germline CDR1 SQVTM, CDR2 ANQGSEA. CDR3 in DNA: TGCAGCGGACTTGGGACAGGCCCGAACACTGAAGCTTTCTTT. Its translation: CSGLGTGPNTEAFF.

The V call is TRBV18, the J call TRBJ2-1; 9 nucleotides match TRBD1. Germline trimming cut 2 bases from V and 7 bases from J; bases unmatched to any gene: 6. Per the germline V gene, CDR1 is KGHSH and CDR2 is LQKENI. This CDR3 comprises 15 residues. In nucleotides, the CDR3 is TGTGCCAGCTCACCATCGGGACAGGGACGTAATGAGCAGTTCTTC. Its translation is CASSPSGQGRNEQFF.

The rearrangement uses TRBV6-1 and TRBJ1-2; tentatively, D is TRBD1 (6 bases). Trimming took 8 bases from V and 8 from J, leaving 18 bases between them. CDR1 and CDR2 from the germline V gene are MNHNS and SASEGT. CDR3 length equals 13 residues. This chain's CDR3 is CASRPTYRDGYTF. Here the CDR3 DNA reads TGTGCCAGCCGGCCGACCTACAGGGACGGCTACACCTTC.